This TCR beta chain was captured in a study of technical replicates of blood from a few donors. The protocol was immunoSEQ multiplex PCR, while the TCRdb copy is restricted to in-frame clones and leaves out a portion. The table has approximately 75,000 clones, approximately 96% seen once. The sequencing input was T cells isolated from PBMCs. The source is a human donor in good health.

CDR3 sequence (DNA): TGTGCCAGCAGTGAACCATGGACAGCTTCCTACGAGCAGTACTTC. Protein product: CASSEPWTASYEQYF. The rearrangement joins TRBV6-1 to TRBJ2-7, with a weak D call TRBD1 (6 bases). This CDR3 spans 15 amino acids. V lost 2 bases and J lost 1, with 12 bases in between. From germline, CDR1 is MNHNS and CDR2 SASEGT.